This T cell receptor beta chain was captured by sequencing in a study of blood T cell repertoires in COVID-19. CDR3 length: 15 residues. From germline, CDR1 is ENHRY and CDR2 SYGVKD. V dropped 8 bases and J dropped 1 base, with 16 bases sitting between them. Original processing notes: The authors estimated nucleated cell counts from reference gene primer amplification. Libraries were prepared by immunoSEQ multiplex PCR; TCRdb keeps only in-frame clonotypes and omits some of them. V and J calls and clone size are given by that table; D and trimming were obtained from the DNA. The data show roughly 130,000 clones, under 85% seen once. This clone was seen only once.

The sequence came from a woman aged 60-70 years with acute or convalescent COVID-19. The genes are TRBV10-3 and TRBJ2-3; D is perhaps TRBD2 (6 bases). What was sequenced was peripheral blood. CDR3 in amino acids: CAIGRTGGGTDTQYF. The CDR3 coding sequence is TGTGCCATCGGAAGAACAGGAGGGGGCACAGATACGCAGTATTTT.